The clone carrying this TCR beta chain came up once. Original analysis: It was from reference gene primer amplification that nucleated cell counts were estimated. The assay was immunoSEQ multiplex PCR, and TCRdb's table has in-frame clones only and misses some. V, J and clone size reflect that table, while D and trimming were determined from the DNA. This repertoire shows about 170,000 clones, around four fifths found once; its top ten account for approximately 4%. These data belong to a study of blood T cell repertoires in COVID-19. Across the whole study: Italy, Spain and the United States were the sources of the convalescent and acute COVID-19 samples.

Cohort placement rested on clinical history that participants reported themselves. Recovered Cohort 3 donors showed two negative PCRs, clearance, or symptom resolution. This receptor was taken from a woman in her forties or fifties who had recovered from COVID-19. The sample taken for sequencing was PBMCs or T cells enriched from blood (not recorded which).

In DNA form, the CDR3 reads TGTGCCTGGGGTACACTTCCGGGACAGGGGAGAGGGTATGGCTACACCTTC. It encodes CAWGTLPGQGRGYGYTF. This sequence joins TRBV30 and TRBJ1-2; 10 positions match TRBD1. Trimming took 5 bases from V and 5 from J; bases not matched to a gene: 17. CDR1 is GTSNPN, CDR2 SVGIG, per germline (reference sequence). This CDR3 region has 17 residues.